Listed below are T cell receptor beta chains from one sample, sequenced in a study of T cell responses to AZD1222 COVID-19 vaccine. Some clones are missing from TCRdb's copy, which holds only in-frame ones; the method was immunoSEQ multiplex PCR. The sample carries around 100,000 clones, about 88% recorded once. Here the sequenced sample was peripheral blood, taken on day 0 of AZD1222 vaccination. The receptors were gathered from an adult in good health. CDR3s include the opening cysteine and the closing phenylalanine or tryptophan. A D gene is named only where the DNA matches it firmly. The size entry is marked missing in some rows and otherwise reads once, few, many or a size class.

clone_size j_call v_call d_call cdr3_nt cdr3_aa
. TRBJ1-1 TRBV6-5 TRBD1 TGTGCCAGCAGTCAACAGGGGAAGAGTGAAGCTTTCTTT CASSQQGKSEAFF
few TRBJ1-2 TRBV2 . TGTGCCAGCAGTGAACAGGCTAACTATGGCTACACCTTC CASSEQANYGYTF
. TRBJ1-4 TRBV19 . TGTGCCAGTAGCCTCGATGCAACTAATGAAAAACTGTTTTTT CASSLDATNEKLFF
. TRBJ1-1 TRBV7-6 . TGTGCCAGCAGCCTGGGACCGGAAGGAAACACTGAAGCTTTCTTT CASSLGPEGNTEAFF
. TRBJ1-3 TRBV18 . TGTGCCAGCTCACCAGGGAACCCTGGAAACACCATATATTTT CASSPGNPGNTIYF
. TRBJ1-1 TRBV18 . TGTGCCAGCTCAGCCCAGGAGCAATTGAACACTGAAGCTTTCTTT CASSAQEQLNTEAFF
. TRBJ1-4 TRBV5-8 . TGTGCCAGCAGCATGCCTGGGTTTAATGAAAAACTGTTTTTT CASSMPGFNEKLFF
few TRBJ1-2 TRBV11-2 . TGTGCCAGCAGACCGACCCGCGGACGGGGCCTCGGAGGCTACACCTTC CASRPTRGRGLGGYTF
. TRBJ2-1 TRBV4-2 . TGTGCCAGCAGCCAAGACGGTGCGAGAATTAATGAGCAGTTCTTC CASSQDGARINEQFF
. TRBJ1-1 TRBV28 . TGTGCCAGCAGTTTCCCCTCTGGACTGCATAGATCTGAAGCTTTCTTT CASSFPSGLHRSEAFF
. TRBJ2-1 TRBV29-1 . TGCAGCGTTTCTGAATACAATGAGCAGTTCTTC CSVSEYNEQFF
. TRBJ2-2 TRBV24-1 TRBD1 TGTGCCACCAGTGATTATTTCGGACAGGCGGACACCGGGGAGCTGTTTTTT CATSDYFGQADTGELFF
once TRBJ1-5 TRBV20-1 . TGCAGTGCTAGTTCCGGCAATCAGCCCCAGCATTTT CSASSGNQPQHF
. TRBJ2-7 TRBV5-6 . TGTGCCAGCAGCTTGGCGACAGGCTACGAGCAGTACTTC CASSLATGYEQYF
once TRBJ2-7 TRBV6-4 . TGTGCCAGCAGTGAGAGCCCAGGGACTGAGCAGTACTTC CASSESPGTEQYF
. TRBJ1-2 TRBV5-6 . TGTGCCAGCAGCGGGACCGGGACCGGCGTTGATGGCTACACCTTC CASSGTGTGVDGYTF
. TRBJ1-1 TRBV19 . TGTGCCAGTCGTCCGGACAGAAGAGACGAAGCTTTCTTT CASRPDRRDEAFF
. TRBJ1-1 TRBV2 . TGTGCCAGCAGCGTGGTCGACACTGAAGCTTTCTTT CASSVVDTEAFF